The present T cell receptor (beta chain) was sequenced within a study of T cells in Graves' hyperthyroidism and ophthalmopathy. General observations from the study: Most clonotypes that expanded in the thyroid above 0.001 also showed up in blood.

There are a few counts of this clonotype. The antigen remains unidentified. Trimming shortened V by 3 bases and J by 3 bases, and 11 bases separated the two germline ends. The CDR3 loop spans 15 amino acids. The study left out patients who had uncontrolled infection, other autoimmune disease, pregnancy or lactation. Authors of the study amplified TCR beta CDR3 regions from RNA transcripts. The HTBI set primed first-round TCR CDR3 RT-PCR. TCRdb used MiXCR to reprocess the multiplex PCR reads, holding one entry per CDR3 protein. The repertoire includes 550,000 to 700,000 distinct CDR3 sequences, 14% to 15% of them detected once, and 3.5% to 4.5% sits in the top ten.

The sequence was collected from a woman between 40 and 55 years old with Graves' ophthalmopathy. The V gene is TRBV12-3 or TRBV12-4, the J gene TRBJ2-2, with a weak D call TRBD2 (5 bases). The sequenced sample consisted of blood. The CDR3 sequence: CASSFPSGDTGELFF. CDR3 bases: TGTGCCAGCAGTTTCCCCAGCGGAGACACCGGGGAGCTGTTTTTT.